This TCR beta chain was documented in a study of CD8 T cells in ankylosing spondylitis. Study-level findings and limits: Prior work had noted some motif variants in reactive arthritis blood and synovial fluid. The authors found the disease-linked clones to be CD8+ and relatively rare in peripheral blood. Reportedly, matched ankylosing spondylitis synovial fluid was significantly enriched for disease-linked clones. Among TCR beta sequences, a motif of about 8 highly homologous variants appeared characteristic of ankylosing spondylitis blood.

V trimming: 4 bases; J trimming: 4 bases; junction bases outside the gene matches: 3. This CDR3 contains 14 residues. Looked up from germline, CDR1 is LGHNA and CDR2 is YNFKEQ. This clonotype has a count of ten or more. Its specificity is unknown. One entry per CDR3 protein results from TCRdb running MiXCR on the 5' RACE reads. The sample records fewer than 650,000 distinct CDR3 sequences, about 13% being singletons. This TCR was recovered from a male donor with ankylosing spondylitis. The sequenced material came from blood, either unsorted or a sorted T cell fraction (not recorded which). This sequence joins TRBV4-2 and TRBJ1-1; 10 bases match TRBD1. Here the CDR3 reads CASSPDRGSTEAFF. CDR3 sequence (DNA): TGTGCCAGCAGCCCGGACAGGGGGAGCACTGAAGCTTTCTTT.